A selection of T cell receptor beta chains follows, all from one sample in a study of cytomegalovirus exposure and HLA in healthy donors. Sequenced by immunoSEQ multiplex PCR; TCRdb stores in-frame clones only, minus some. The sample consists of 120,000 or so clones, around 72% of them appearing once. The sample comprised PBMCs. The receptors were sampled from a woman aged 45-65 years in good health and CMV-seropositive. Each CDR3 is given with its conserved first and last residue. The D gene is left open where the match is weak. The size field is filled for only some rows; it gives once, few, many or a size class.

d_gene,len,abundance,j_gene,v_gene,CDR3aa,CDR3nt
-,14,-,TRBJ2-7,TRBV15,CATSRGGRSYEQYF,TGTGCCACCAGCAGAGGCGGTCGCTCCTACGAGCAGTACTTC
-,12,-,TRBJ2-3,TRBV2,CAGGFGTDTQYF,TGTGCCGGGGGGTTTGGGACAGATACGCAGTATTTT
TRBD1,18,-,TRBJ1-1,TRBV29-1,CSARRQTPGQGVYTEAFF,TGCAGCGCTCGACGCCAGACCCCGGGACAGGGGGTTTATACTGAAGCTTTCTTT
-,16,-,TRBJ1-5,TRBV19,CASSTRPGGGDQPQHF,TGTGCCAGTAGTACACGCCCGGGGGGGGGTGATCAGCCCCAGCATTTT
TRBD1,14,few,TRBJ1-4,TRBV2,CASRDRTTNEKLFF,TGTGCCAGCAGGGACAGGACAACTAATGAAAAACTGTTTTTT
-,14,-,TRBJ2-7,TRBV27,CASKRGQGGYEQYF,TGTGCCAGCAAACGGGGCCAGGGAGGTTACGAGCAGTACTTC
TRBD1,14,-,TRBJ2-1,TRBV7-9,CASSPTGVENEQFF,TGTGCCAGCAGCCCTACAGGGGTCGAGAATGAGCAGTTCTTC
-,13,-,TRBJ2-7,TRBV10-3,CAISAQGGNEQYF,TGTGCCATCAGCGCGCAGGGGGGAAACGAGCAGTACTTC
TRBD1,14,-,TRBJ1-2,TRBV7-2,CASLWGDSSRGYTF,TGTGCCAGCTTATGGGGGGACAGCTCCCGTGGCTACACCTTC
TRBD2,13,-,TRBJ2-3,TRBV30,CAWSGGGADTQYF,TGTGCCTGGAGTGGCGGGGGAGCAGATACGCAGTATTTT
TRBD1,15,-,TRBJ2-7,TRBV9,CASSVTGTGFYEQYF,TGTGCCAGCAGCGTAACCGGGACAGGGTTCTACGAGCAGTACTTC
-,15,-,TRBJ2-7,TRBV10-3,CAISESMQGSYEQYF,TGTGCCATCAGTGAATCGATGCAGGGGTCCTACGAGCAGTACTTC
-,14,-,TRBJ2-5,TRBV7-2,CASSSGGGQETQYF,TGTGCCAGCAGCTCTGGTGGAGGCCAAGAGACCCAGTACTTC
-,13,-,TRBJ1-2,TRBV30,CAWSVWGGNGYTF,TGTGCCTGGAGTGTTTGGGGGGGGAATGGCTACACCTTC
-,13,-,TRBJ2-5,TRBV14,CASSPRVRETQYF,TGTGCCAGCAGCCCCAGGGTTAGGGAGACCCAGTACTTC
-,16,-,TRBJ1-2,TRBV15,CATSNRTGTNNYGYTF,TGTGCCACCAGCAATCGAACAGGCACTAATAACTATGGCTACACCTTC
TRBD2,18,-,TRBJ2-5,TRBV4-1,CASSQVRLAGGRGETQYF,TGCGCCAGCAGCCAAGTTAGGCTAGCGGGGGGGCGGGGGGAGACCCAGTACTTC
TRBD2,16,-,TRBJ2-1,TRBV11-3,CASSSGTSGRDNEQFF,TGTGCCAGCAGCTCCGGGACTAGCGGGAGGGACAATGAGCAGTTCTTC
TRBD2,16,few,TRBJ2-5,TRBV7-2,CASSLGFSGRGETQYF,TGTGCCAGCAGCTTAGGGTTTAGCGGGAGGGGGGAGACCCAGTACTTC
TRBD1,14,-,TRBJ1-1,TRBV18,CASSSTGGITEAFF,TGTGCCAGCTCCTCAACAGGGGGGATAACTGAAGCTTTCTTT
-,13,-,TRBJ1-6,TRBV5-1,CASSLISNSPLHF,TGCGCCAGCAGCTTAATTTCGAATTCACCCCTCCACTTT
TRBD1,15,-,TRBJ1-1,TRBV19,CASSDNRGLGTEAFF,TGTGCCAGTAGTGACAACAGGGGATTGGGCACTGAAGCTTTCTTT